The sequence of this TCR beta chain was determined in a study of control samples from healthy donors and cancer patients. Germline assignment: CDR1 SGHRS and CDR2 YFSETQ. The CDR3 has 18 amino acids. Trimming cost V 2 bases and J 6 bases; bases outside gene matches: 11. Sequenced by immunoSEQ multiplex PCR; TCRdb stores in-frame clones only, minus some. Of 25,000 to 35,000 clones in the sample, around three quarters are singletons; the top ten hold less than 25%. Sequenced sample: PBMCs. This clonotype originated in a man aged 60 to 75 with head and neck cancer. The chain recombines TRBV5-1 with TRBJ2-2; 12 nucleotides match TRBD1. The CDR3 loop is CASSFSPGTGGFAGELFF. The CDR3 DNA reads TGCGCCAGCAGCTTCAGTCCCGGGACAGGGGGCTTTGCCGGGGAGCTGTTTTTT.